This TCR beta chain was retrieved from a study of blood T cell repertoires in COVID-19. Enrollees, about 18 to 95 years old, lived in 24 US areas. Data came from immunoSEQ multiplex PCR; TCRdb stores just in-frame clones and leaves some out. The sample includes 330,000 or so clones, more than 75% of them seen just once. The CDR3 sequence is 12 residues long. Germline CDR1 is SEHNR and CDR2 is FQNEAQ (reference sequence). V lost 1 base to trimming and J lost 17 bases, with 12 bases between them. The chain is built from TRBV7-9 and TRBJ1-6; D is unclear. The source of this sequence is a woman aged 25 to 45 who had recovered from COVID-19. Material for sequencing was PBMCs or T cells enriched from blood (not recorded which). CDR3 in amino acids: CASSLGRTQVHF. The CDR3 DNA reads as TGTGCCAGCAGCTTAGGTCGAACGCAGGTCCACTTT.